A selection of T cell receptor beta chains follows, all from one sample in a study of T-cell reconstitution after alpha-beta-depleted transplantation in children. Using its own MiXCR run on the PCR reads, TCRdb lists one record per CDR3 protein. The repertoire has about 610,000 distinct CDR3 sequences, about 10% of them found once; the top ten carry about 4%. Sequenced here: PBMCs from the stem cell graft donor, sampled from the stem cell graft. The receptors here all came from a human donor who donated a stem cell graft to a child with acute myeloid leukemia. The CDR3 runs from the conserved cysteine through the conserved F or W. D genes are given only for firm matches. Clone size is stated in some rows and not others, as once, few, many or a class when expanded.

>.|TRBJ2-1|TRBV29-1|.
CSSKGRGSYNEQFF
TGCAGCAGTAAGGGACGGGGCTCCTACAATGAGCAGTTCTTC
>.|TRBJ2-3|TRBV28|few
CASGWVSSDTQYF
TGTGCCAGCGGGTGGGTGTCCTCGGACACGCAGTATTTT
>TRBD2|TRBJ2-3|TRBV9|many
CASNQREADTQYF
TGTGCCAGCAACCAGCGGGAGGCAGATACGCAGTATTTT
>TRBD2|TRBJ2-1|TRBV20-1|few
CSAPTSGRVNEQFF
TGCAGTGCACCGACTAGCGGGAGAGTCAATGAGCAGTTCTTC
>.|TRBJ1-5|TRBV7-2|.
CASSLSGSYRNQPQHF
TGTGCCAGCAGCTTATCAGGGTCTTACCGCAATCAGCCCCAGCATTTT
>TRBD1|TRBJ1-1|TRBV10-3|once
CANGQGANTEAFF
TGTGCCAACGGACAGGGCGCGAACACTGAAGCTTTCTTT
>.|TRBJ2-1|TRBV29-1|many
CSVEFGYNEQFF
TGCAGCGTTGAATTCGGGTACAATGAGCAGTTCTTC
>.|TRBJ2-7|TRBV2|many
CASSGRLSYEQYF
TGTGCCAGCAGTGGCAGACTCTCCTACGAGCAGTACTTC
>.|TRBJ1-4|TRBV4-3|many
CASSPTLQGGKLFF
TGCGCCAGCAGCCCAACCCTGCAGGGCGGGAAACTGTTTTTT
>TRBD1|TRBJ2-7|TRBV5-1|.
CASSSGQQNEQYF
TGCGCCAGCAGCTCGGGACAGCAAAACGAGCAGTACTTC
>TRBD2|TRBJ2-4|TRBV3-1|.
CASSGPVGSGSFVAKNIQYF
TGTGCCAGCAGCGGCCCGGTGGGTAGCGGGAGCTTCGTAGCCAAAAACATTCAGTACTTC
>.|TRBJ2-5|TRBV5-1|many
CASSLDSRGETQYF
TGTGCCAGCAGCCTAGACAGCCGCGGCGAGACCCAGTACTTC
>.|TRBJ1-1|TRBV18|few
CASSPKMNTEAFF
TGTGCCAGCTCACCAAAGATGAACACTGAAGCTTTCTTT
>TRBD2|TRBJ2-7|TRBV6-1|.
CASLGVAGVYEQYF
TGTGCCTCCCTTGGGGTAGCGGGAGTCTACGAGCAGTACTTC
>TRBD2|TRBJ2-3|TRBV7-2|many
CASSRRLATYTDTQYF
TGTGCCAGCAGCCGCCGACTAGCAACTTACACAGATACGCAGTATTTT
>TRBD2|TRBJ2-7|TRBV7-9|.
CASSFRSSGSYEQYF
TGTGCCAGCAGCTTTAGGTCTAGCGGGAGCTACGAGCAGTACTTC
>.|TRBJ2-7|TRBV7-9|few
CASRVGGLRNEQYF
TGTGCCAGCAGGGTGGGAGGACTCAGGAACGAGCAGTACTTC
>.|TRBJ1-6|TRBV20-1|few
CSARAATDNSPLHF
TGCAGTGCTAGAGCGGCGACGGATAATTCACCCCTCCACTTT
>TRBD2|TRBJ2-1|TRBV6-5|few
CASSYFPGGTSSYNEQFF
TGTGCCAGCAGTTACTTCCCTGGGGGGACTAGCTCCTACAATGAGCAGTTCTTC
>.|TRBJ1-1|TRBV5-1|many
CASSQTTLNTEAFF
TGCGCCAGCAGCCAGACAACTTTGAACACTGAAGCTTTCTTT
>.|TRBJ2-3|TRBV29-1|.
CSAGPAEGTQYF
TGCAGCGCCGGACCGGCGGAGGGTACGCAGTATTTT
>.|TRBJ2-1|TRBV6-2/TRBV6-3|few
CASEYRSPHRQFF
TGTGCCAGCGAATACAGGTCCCCACACCGGCAGTTCTTC
>.|TRBJ1-3|TRBV2|many
CASKRAGDGNTIYF
TGTGCCAGCAAGAGGGCAGGGGATGGAAACACCATATATTTT
>TRBD1|TRBJ1-2|TRBV20-1|.
CSARGQGSYGYTF
TGCAGTGCTAGAGGACAGGGTTCCTATGGCTACACCTTC
>TRBD1|TRBJ2-7|TRBV20-1|many
CSATRTGEQYF
TGCAGTGCTACCAGGACAGGCGAGCAGTACTTC
>.|TRBJ1-3|TRBV4-3|.
CASSQSYSALSGNTIYF
TGCGCCAGCAGCCAGTCTTACAGCGCGCTCTCTGGAAACACCATATATTTT
>.|TRBJ2-7|TRBV9|few
CASSVGVGESSYEQYF
TGTGCCAGCAGCGTAGGAGTGGGGGAATCATCCTACGAGCAGTACTTC
>TRBD2|TRBJ2-2|TRBV20-1|.
CSARDALAGGPELFF
TGCAGTGCTAGAGATGCACTAGCGGGAGGCCCGGAGCTGTTTTTT
>.|TRBJ1-5|TRBV29-1|.
CSVGNSNQPQHF
TGCAGCGTTGGAAATAGCAATCAGCCCCAGCATTTT
>.|TRBJ2-1|TRBV21-1|many
CASSKNSEQKIEFF
TGTGCCAGCAGCAAAAACTCCGAACAGAAAATCGAGTTCTTC
>.|TRBJ1-5|TRBV20-1|few
CSASRVIDGQPQHF
TGCAGTGCTAGTAGGGTCATCGACGGTCAGCCCCAGCATTTT
>TRBD1|TRBJ2-2|TRBV5-1|few
CASSLASGQGAGELFF
TGCGCCAGCAGCTTGGCCTCGGGACAGGGGGCCGGGGAGCTGTTTTTT
>.|TRBJ2-7|TRBV5-1|many
CASSRLAESPYEQYF
TGCGCCAGCAGCCGGTTAGCGGAGAGCCCCTACGAGCAGTACTTC
>TRBD1|TRBJ1-2|TRBV3-1|.
CASTDRGRGYTF
TGTGCCAGCACCGACAGGGGGCGAGGCTACACCTTC
>.|TRBJ2-3|TRBV29-1|many
CSVEERRTDTQYF
TGCAGCGTAGAGGAGCGACGCACAGATACGCAGTATTTT
>.|TRBJ1-1|TRBV11-2|.
CASSSSQGTEAFF
TGTGCCAGCAGCTCGTCACAGGGCACTGAAGCTTTCTTT
>.|TRBJ2-2|TRBV7-9|.
CASSFAEWPHGELFF
TGTGCCAGCAGCTTCGCCGAGTGGCCCCACGGGGAGCTGTTTTTT